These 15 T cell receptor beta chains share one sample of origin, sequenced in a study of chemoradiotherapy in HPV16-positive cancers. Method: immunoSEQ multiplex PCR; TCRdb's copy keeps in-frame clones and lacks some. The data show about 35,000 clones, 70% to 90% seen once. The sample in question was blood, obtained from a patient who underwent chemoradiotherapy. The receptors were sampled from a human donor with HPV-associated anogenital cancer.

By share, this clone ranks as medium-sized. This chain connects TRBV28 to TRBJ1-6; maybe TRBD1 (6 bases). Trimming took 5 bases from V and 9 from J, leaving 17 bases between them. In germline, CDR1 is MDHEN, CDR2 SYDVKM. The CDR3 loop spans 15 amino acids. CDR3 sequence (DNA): TGTGCCAGCAGTGGAACAGGGACACGGGGTTCACCCCTCCACTTT. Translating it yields CASSGTGTRGSPLHF.

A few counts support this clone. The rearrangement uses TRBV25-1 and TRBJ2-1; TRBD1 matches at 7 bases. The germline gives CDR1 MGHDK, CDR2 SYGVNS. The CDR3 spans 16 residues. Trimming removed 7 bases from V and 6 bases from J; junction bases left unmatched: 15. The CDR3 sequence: CASKVNRGLYRNEQFF. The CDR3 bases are TGTGCCAGCAAAGTAAACAGGGGTCTCTATCGCAATGAGCAGTTCTTC.

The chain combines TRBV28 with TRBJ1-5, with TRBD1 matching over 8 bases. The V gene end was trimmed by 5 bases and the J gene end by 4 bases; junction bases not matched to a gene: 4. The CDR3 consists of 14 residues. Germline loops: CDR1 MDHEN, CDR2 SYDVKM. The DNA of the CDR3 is TGTGCCAGCAGTCCCGGACAGGGAAATCAGCCCCAGCATTTT. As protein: CASSPGQGNQPQHF.

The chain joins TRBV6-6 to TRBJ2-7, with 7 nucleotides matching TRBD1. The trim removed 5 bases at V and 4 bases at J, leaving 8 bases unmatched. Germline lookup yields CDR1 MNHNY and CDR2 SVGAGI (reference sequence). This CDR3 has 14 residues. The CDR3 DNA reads TGTGCCAGCAGTCATACAGGGGAGTTTTACGAGCAGTACTTC. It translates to CASSHTGEFYEQYF.

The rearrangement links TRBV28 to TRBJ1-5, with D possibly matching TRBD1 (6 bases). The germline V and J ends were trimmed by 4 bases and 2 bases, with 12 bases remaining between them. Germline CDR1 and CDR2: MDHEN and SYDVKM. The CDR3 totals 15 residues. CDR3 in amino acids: CASSSQGKGNQPQHF. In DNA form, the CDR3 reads TGTGCCAGCAGTTCCCAGGGGAAAGGCAATCAGCCCCAGCATTTT.

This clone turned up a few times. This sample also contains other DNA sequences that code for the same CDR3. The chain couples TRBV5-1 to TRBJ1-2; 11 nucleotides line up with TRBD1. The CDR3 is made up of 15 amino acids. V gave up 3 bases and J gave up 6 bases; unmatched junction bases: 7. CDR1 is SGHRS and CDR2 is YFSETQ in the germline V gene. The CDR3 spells CASSSRTGGFDGYTF. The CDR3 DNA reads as TGCGCCAGCAGCTCACGGACAGGGGGCTTCGATGGCTACACCTTC.

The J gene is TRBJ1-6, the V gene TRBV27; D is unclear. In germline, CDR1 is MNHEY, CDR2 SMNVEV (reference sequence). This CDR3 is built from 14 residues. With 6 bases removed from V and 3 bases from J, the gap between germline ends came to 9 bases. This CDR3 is CASRAVGYNSPLHF. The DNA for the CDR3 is TGTGCCAGCAGGGCAGTCGGCTATAATTCACCCCTCCACTTT.

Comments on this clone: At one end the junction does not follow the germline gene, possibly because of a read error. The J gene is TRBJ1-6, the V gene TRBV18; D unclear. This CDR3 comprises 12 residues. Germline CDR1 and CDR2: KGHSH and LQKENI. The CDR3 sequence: CASSTRDSPLHF. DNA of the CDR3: TGTGCCAGCTCAACTAGGGATTCTCCCCTCCACTTT.

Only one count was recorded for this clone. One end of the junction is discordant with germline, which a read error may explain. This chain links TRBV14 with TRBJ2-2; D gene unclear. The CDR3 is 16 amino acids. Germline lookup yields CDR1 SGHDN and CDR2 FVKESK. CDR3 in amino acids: CASSQDLTRNSGELFF. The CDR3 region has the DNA TGTGCCAGCAGCCAAGATTTAACCCGAAACAGCGGGGAGCTGTTTTTT.

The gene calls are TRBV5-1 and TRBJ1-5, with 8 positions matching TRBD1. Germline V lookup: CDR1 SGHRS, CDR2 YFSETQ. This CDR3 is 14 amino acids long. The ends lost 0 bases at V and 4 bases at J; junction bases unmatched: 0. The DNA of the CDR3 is TGCGCCAGCAGCTTGGGGGACAGGAATCAGCCCCAGCATTTT. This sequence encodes CASSLGDRNQPQHF.

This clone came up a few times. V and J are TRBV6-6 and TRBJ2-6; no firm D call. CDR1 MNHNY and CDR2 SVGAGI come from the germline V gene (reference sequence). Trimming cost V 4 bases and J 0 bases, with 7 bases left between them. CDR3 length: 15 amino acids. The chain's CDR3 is CASSSKYSGANVLTF. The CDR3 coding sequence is TGTGCCAGCAGTTCAAAATACTCTGGGGCCAACGTCCTGACTTTC.

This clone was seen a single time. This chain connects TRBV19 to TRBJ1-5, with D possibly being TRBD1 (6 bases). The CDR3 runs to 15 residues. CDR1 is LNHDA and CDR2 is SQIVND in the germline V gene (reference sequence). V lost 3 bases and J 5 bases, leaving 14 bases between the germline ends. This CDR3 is CASSIGGAPYQPQHF. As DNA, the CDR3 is TGTGCCAGTAGTATTGGGGGGGCTCCCTATCAGCCCCAGCATTTT.

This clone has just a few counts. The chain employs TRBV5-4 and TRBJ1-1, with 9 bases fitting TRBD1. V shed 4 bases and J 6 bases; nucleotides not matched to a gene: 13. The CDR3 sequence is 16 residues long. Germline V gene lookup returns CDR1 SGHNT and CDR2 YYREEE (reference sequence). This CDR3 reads CASSLTWDRAGAEAFF. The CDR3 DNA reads TGTGCCAGCAGCCTTACATGGGACAGGGCGGGAGCTGAAGCTTTCTTT. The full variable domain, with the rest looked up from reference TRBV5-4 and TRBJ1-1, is ETGVTQSPTHLIKTRGQQVTLRCSSQSGHNTVSWYQQALGQGPQFIFQYYREEENGRGNFPPRFSGLQFPNYSSELNVNALELDDSALYLCASSLTWDRAGAEAFFGQGTRLTVV.

Here the CDR3 reads CASSQEGGLAAYEQYF. The CDR3 coding sequence is TGCGCCAGCAGCCAAGAAGGGGGACTAGCGGCTTACGAGCAGTACTTC. J is TRBJ2-7 and V is TRBV4-1, with 11 bases aligning to TRBD2. Germline V gene lookup returns CDR1 MGHRA and CDR2 YSYEKL. V shed 0 bases and J 4 bases; nucleotides not matched to a gene: 5. The CDR3 sequence is 16 residues long.

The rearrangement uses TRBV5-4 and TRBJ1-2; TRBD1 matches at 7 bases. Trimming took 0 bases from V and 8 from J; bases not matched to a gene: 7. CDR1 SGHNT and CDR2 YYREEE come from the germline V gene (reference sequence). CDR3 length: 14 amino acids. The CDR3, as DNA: TGTGCCAGCAGCTTGGACAGGGGATCGGCGGGCTACACCTTC. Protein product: CASSLDRGSAGYTF.